These 5 T cell receptor beta chains were all obtained from the same sample, sequenced in a study of post-analysis software for immune sequencing data. Libraries were made from TCR beta cDNA, and they carried unique molecular identifiers. TCRdb reprocessed the PCR reads with MiXCR, giving one entry per CDR3 protein. This table holds 750,000 to 950,000 distinct CDR3 sequences, roughly 50% found once. Study-level findings and limits: Four to six TRBV segments appeared more often in patients than in controls, and TRBV5-6, TRBV5-1 and TRBV20-1 were among these.

Their antigen targets remain unknown. Sequences were obtained from blood. The receptors stem from a girl between 5 and 17 years old with multiple sclerosis.

CDR3 loop: CASSSSGTGQFF. CDR3 bases: TGCGCCAGCAGCTCTTCGGGTACAGGGCAGTTCTTC. The chain carries TRBV5-1 and TRBJ2-1, with D possibly TRBD1 on 5 matching bases. The germline CDR1 and CDR2 sequences are SGHRS and YFSETQ. Trimming stripped 3 bases from V and 12 bases from J, with 13 bases between. The CDR3 spans 12 residues.

This clonotype was seen more than once but under ten times. The V and J genes are TRBV20-1 and TRBJ2-1; D remains unclear. Trimming stripped 6 bases from V and 6 bases from J, with 18 bases between. This CDR3 comprises 14 residues. Germline CDR1 and CDR2: DFQATT and SNEGSKA (reference sequence). The CDR3 reads CSAPVPDRVNEQFF. DNA for the CDR3: TGCAGTGCGCCAGTCCCCGACCGGGTCAATGAGCAGTTCTTC.

About this clonotype: This likely comes from a read error, as the CDR3 has no conserved phenylalanine or tryptophan at its end. The genes are TRBV29-1 and TRBJ1-1; D gene uncertain. The V and J ends lost 1 base and 0 bases respectively, with 6 bases between them. The CDR3 totals 13 residues. Germline values: CDR1 SQVTM, CDR2 ANQGSEA. CDR3: CSVEGAMNTEAFL. CDR3 DNA: TGCAGCGTTGAAGGGGCCATGAACACTGAAGCTTTCTTG.

The V gene is TRBV20-1, the J gene TRBJ1-2; D is possibly TRBD1 (5 bases). The germline V gene encodes CDR1 DFQATT and CDR2 SNEGSKA (reference sequence). The CDR3 runs to 16 residues. Trimming took 0 bases from V and 1 from J, leaving 15 bases between them. CDR3 DNA sequence: TGCAGTGCTAGAGATTCCCGGACGGGGGGTAACTATGGCTACACCTTC. It translates to CSARDSRTGGNYGYTF.

The chain uses TRBV6-5 and TRBJ2-4; no firm D call. The CDR3 length is 11 residues. V was clipped by 4 bases and J by 13 bases, with 11 bases between them. Germline V CDR1 and CDR2: MNHEY, SVGAGI. Here the CDR3 DNA reads TGTGCCAGCAGTTCCTTTGCCGGGCAGTACTTC. It codes for CASSSFAGQYF.